This T cell receptor beta chain was recorded in a study of cytomegalovirus exposure and HLA in healthy donors. The PCR made use of 60 Vbeta and 13 Jbeta primers. Method: immunoSEQ multiplex PCR; TCRdb's copy keeps in-frame clones and lacks some. Of under 200,000 clones listed, 75% to 90% were seen once; the top ten hold 1.9%. Study-level points and caveats: As was reported, the classifier diagnosed cytomegalovirus status with high specificity and sensitivity. Across donors, sequencing depth was assumed by presence/absence analyses to be roughly uniform. Data from an earlier analysis indicated that most TCR beta V segments were productive either about 90% or about 30% of the time.

The CDR3 has 16 residues. Germline V CDR1 and CDR2: SGHRS, YFSETQ. V shed 3 bases and J 4 bases; nucleotides not matched to a gene: 12. Concerning this clone itself: Its target is unknown.

Specimen: PBMCs. This chain connects TRBV5-1 to TRBJ2-7, with 8 bases lining up with TRBD1. The receptor was derived from a human donor in good health. CDR3 nucleotides: TGCGCCAGCAGCTCGGGATCGACAGGGGACGGGTACGAGCAGTACTTC. As protein: CASSSGSTGDGYEQYF.